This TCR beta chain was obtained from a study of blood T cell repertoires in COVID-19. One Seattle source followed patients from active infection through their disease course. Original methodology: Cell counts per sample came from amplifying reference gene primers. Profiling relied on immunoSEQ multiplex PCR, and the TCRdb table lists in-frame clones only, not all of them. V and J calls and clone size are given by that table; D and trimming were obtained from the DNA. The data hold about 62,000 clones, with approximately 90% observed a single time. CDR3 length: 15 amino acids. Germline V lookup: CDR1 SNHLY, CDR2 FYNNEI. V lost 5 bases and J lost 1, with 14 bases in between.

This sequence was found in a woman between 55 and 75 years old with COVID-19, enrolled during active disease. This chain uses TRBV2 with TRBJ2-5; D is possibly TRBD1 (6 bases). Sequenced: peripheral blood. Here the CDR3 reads CASSSQGIFQETQYF. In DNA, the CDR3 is TGTGCCAGCAGTTCCCAGGGGATCTTCCAAGAGACCCAGTACTTC.